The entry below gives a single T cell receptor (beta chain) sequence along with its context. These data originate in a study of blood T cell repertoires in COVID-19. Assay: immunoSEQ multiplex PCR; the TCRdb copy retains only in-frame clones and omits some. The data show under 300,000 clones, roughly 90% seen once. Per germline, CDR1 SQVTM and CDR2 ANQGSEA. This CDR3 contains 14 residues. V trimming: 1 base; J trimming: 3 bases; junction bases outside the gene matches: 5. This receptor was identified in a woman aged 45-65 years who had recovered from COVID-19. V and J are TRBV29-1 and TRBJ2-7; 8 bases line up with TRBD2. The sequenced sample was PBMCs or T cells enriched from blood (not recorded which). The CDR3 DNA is TGCAGCGTTGAAGGCACTAGCGGATTCTACGAGCAGTACTTC. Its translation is CSVEGTSGFYEQYF.